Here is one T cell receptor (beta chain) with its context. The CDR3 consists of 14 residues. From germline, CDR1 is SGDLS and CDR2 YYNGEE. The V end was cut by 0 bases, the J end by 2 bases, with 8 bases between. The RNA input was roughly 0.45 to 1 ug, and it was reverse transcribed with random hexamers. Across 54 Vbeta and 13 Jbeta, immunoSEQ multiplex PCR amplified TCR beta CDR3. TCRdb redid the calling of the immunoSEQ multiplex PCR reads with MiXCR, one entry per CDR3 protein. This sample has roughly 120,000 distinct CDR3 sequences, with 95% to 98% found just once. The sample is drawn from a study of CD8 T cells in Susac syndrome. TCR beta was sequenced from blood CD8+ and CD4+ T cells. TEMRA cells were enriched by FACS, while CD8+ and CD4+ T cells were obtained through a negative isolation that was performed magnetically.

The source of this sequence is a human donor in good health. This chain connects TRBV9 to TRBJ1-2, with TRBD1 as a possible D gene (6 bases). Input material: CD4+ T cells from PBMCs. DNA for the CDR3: TGTGCCAGCAGCGTAGGTGGACAGAACTATGGCTACACCTTC. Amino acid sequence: CASSVGGQNYGYTF.